The 5 T cell receptor beta chains reported below all come from one sample, sequenced in a study of control samples from healthy donors and cancer patients. TCRdb's table, derived via immunoSEQ multiplex PCR, lists solely in-frame clones and lacks some. Found here are 150,000 to 200,000 clones, 91% of them singletons; the top ten hold about 1.6%. The sequenced material came from blood. These receptors came from a woman under 40 in good health.

The chain has TRBV3-1 (or the pseudogene TRBV3-2) and TRBJ2-7, with 8 bases that match TRBD1. J lost 6 bases, V lost 1 base, and 5 bases had no gene match. The germline CDR1 and CDR2 sequences are LGHDT and YNNKEL (reference sequence). The CDR3 has 14 amino acids. CDR3: CASSQVTGGSEQYF. The CDR3 DNA reads TGTGCCAGCAGCCAAGTAACAGGGGGGAGCGAGCAGTACTTC.

The chain joins TRBV15 to TRBJ1-1; TRBD1 might be the D (6 bases). The germline V and J ends were trimmed by 0 bases and 8 bases, with 10 bases remaining between them. This CDR3 is 13 amino acids long. The V gene's germline CDR1 is LNHNV and CDR2 YYDKDF (reference sequence). The CDR3 nucleotides read TGTGCCACCAGCAGAGATGGGGGGCGCGAAGCTTTCTTT. Translating gives CATSRDGGREAFF.

The chain is built from TRBV5-1 and TRBJ1-6; weak D call: TRBD1 (6 bases). The CDR3 has 14 residues. Germline-derived CDR1 and CDR2 are SGHRS and YFSETQ. Trimming removed 6 bases at V and 7 bases at J, with 14 bases between. The CDR3 DNA is TGCGCCAGCATCAGGGGAAGTGGAAATTCACCCCTCCACTTT. Protein sequence: CASIRGSGNSPLHF.

V and J are TRBV4-2 and TRBJ1-4; weak D call: TRBD1 (6 bases). CDR1 is LGHNA, CDR2 YNFKEQ, per germline. This CDR3 comprises 17 residues. V lost 1 base to trimming and J lost 0 bases, with 12 bases between them. The DNA of the CDR3 is TGTGCCAGCAGCCAAGTTCGGACAGATGCAACTAATGAAAAACTGTTTTTT. Translating it yields CASSQVRTDATNEKLFF.

This clone was seen just once. J is TRBJ1-1 and V is TRBV5-5; no clear D gene. V gave up 3 bases and J gave up 1 base, with 4 bases separating them. The CDR3 contains 12 residues. CDR1 and CDR2 from the germline V gene are SGHKS and YYEKEE (reference sequence). This CDR3 is CASSYKNTEAFF. The CDR3 DNA reads as TGTGCCAGCAGCTATAAGAACACTGAAGCTTTCTTT.